This T cell receptor (beta chain) came from a study of CD8+CD57+ T cells in acquired aplastic anemia. Genomic DNA acted as the template from which TCR beta VDJ combination and CDR3 sequence profiling were carried out. TCRdb redid the calling of the reads with MiXCR, one entry per CDR3 protein. The table records 150,000 to 200,000 distinct CDR3 sequences, less than 60% of them present only once. Individuals selected for sequencing had exhibited CD8+CD57+ cell expansion on flow cytometry. Points on this clonotype: Its cognate antigen is unknown.

Regarding the study as a whole: There were approximately 27 CD8+ CDR3 sequences that occurred in both patients and controls.

The CDR3 totals 20 residues. Germline V CDR1 and CDR2: LGHNA, YNFKEQ. The trim removed 0 bases at V and 0 bases at J, leaving 14 bases unmatched. V usage is TRBV4-2 and J usage is TRBJ2-7; 10 bases fit TRBD2. The TCR sequence derives from a human donor with aplastic anemia. Sample: sorted CD4+, CD8+, or CD8+CD57+ T cells (not recorded which) from PBMCs. CDR3 bases: TGTGCCAGCAGCCAAGAACTGGCTAGCGGGGGAGCAATTAACTCCTACGAGCAGTACTTC. The encoded protein is CASSQELASGGAINSYEQYF.